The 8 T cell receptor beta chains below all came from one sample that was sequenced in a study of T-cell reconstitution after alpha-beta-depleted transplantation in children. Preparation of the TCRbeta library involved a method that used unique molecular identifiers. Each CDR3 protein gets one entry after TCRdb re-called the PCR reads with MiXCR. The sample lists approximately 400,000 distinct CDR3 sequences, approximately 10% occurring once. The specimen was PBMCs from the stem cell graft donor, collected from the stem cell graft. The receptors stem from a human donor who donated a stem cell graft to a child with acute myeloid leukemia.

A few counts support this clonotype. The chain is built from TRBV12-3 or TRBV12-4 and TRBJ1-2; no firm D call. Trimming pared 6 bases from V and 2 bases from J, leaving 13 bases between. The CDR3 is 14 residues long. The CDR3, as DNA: TGTGCCAGCAGCCTACGGCAGACGAACTATGGCTACACCTTC. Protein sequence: CASSLRQTNYGYTF.

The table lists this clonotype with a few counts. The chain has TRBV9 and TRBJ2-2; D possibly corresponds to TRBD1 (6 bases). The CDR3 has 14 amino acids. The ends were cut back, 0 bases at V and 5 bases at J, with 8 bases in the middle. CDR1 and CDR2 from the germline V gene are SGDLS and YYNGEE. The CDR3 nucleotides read TGTGCCAGCAGCGTAGAGAGGGGGACCGGGGAGCTGTTTTTT. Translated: CASSVERGTGELFF. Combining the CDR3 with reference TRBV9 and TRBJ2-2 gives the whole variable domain DSGVTQTPKHLITATGQRVTLRCSPRSGDLSVYWYQQSLDQGLQFLIQYYNGEERAKGNILERFSAQQFPDLHSELNLSSLELGDSALYFCASSVERGTGELFFGEGSRLTVL.

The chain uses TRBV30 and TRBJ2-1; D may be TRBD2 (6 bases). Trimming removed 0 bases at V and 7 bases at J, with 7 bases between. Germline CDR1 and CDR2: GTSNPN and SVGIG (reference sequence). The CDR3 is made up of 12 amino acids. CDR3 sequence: CAWSVRGNEQFF. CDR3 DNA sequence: TGTGCCTGGAGTGTACGGGGGAATGAGCAGTTCTTC.

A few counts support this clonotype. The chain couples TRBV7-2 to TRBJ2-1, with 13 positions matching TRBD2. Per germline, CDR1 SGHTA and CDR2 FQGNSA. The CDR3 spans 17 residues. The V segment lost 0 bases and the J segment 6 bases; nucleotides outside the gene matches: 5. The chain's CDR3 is CASSLAPGLAGSNEQFF. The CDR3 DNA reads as TGTGCCAGCAGCTTAGCCCCGGGACTAGCGGGGTCCAATGAGCAGTTCTTC. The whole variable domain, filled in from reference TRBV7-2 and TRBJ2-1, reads GAGVSQSPSNKVTEKGKDVELRCDPISGHTALYWYRQSLGQGLEFLIYFQGNSAPDKSGLPSDRFSAERTGGSVSTLTIQRTQQEDSAVYLCASSLAPGLAGSNEQFFGPGTRLTVL.

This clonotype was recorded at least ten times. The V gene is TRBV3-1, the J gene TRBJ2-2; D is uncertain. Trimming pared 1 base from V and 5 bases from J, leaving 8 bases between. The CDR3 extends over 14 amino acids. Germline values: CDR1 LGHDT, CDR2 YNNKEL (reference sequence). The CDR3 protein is CASSQGAGTGELFF. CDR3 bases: TGTGCCAGCAGCCAAGGGGCAGGAACCGGGGAGCTGTTTTTT.

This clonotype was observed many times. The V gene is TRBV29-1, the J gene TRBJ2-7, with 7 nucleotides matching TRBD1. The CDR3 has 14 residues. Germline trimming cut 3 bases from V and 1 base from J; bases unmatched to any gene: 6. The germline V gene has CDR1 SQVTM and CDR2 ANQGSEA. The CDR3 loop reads CSVEGEQGSYEQYF. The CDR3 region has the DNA TGCAGCGTTGAGGGGGAACAGGGGTCCTACGAGCAGTACTTC.

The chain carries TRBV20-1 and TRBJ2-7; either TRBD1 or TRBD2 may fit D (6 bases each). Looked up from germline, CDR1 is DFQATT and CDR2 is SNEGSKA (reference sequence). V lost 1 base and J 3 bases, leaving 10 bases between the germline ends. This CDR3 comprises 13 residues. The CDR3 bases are TGCAGTGCTAGAGGGGGGGCCCGCTACGAGCAGTACTTC. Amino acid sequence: CSARGGARYEQYF.

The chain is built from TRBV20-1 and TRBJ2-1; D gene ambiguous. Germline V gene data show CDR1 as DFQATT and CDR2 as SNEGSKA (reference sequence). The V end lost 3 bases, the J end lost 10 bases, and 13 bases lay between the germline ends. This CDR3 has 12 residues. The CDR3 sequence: CSASRPVGEQFF. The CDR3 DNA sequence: TGCAGTGCTAGTAGGCCCGTCGGGGAGCAGTTCTTC.